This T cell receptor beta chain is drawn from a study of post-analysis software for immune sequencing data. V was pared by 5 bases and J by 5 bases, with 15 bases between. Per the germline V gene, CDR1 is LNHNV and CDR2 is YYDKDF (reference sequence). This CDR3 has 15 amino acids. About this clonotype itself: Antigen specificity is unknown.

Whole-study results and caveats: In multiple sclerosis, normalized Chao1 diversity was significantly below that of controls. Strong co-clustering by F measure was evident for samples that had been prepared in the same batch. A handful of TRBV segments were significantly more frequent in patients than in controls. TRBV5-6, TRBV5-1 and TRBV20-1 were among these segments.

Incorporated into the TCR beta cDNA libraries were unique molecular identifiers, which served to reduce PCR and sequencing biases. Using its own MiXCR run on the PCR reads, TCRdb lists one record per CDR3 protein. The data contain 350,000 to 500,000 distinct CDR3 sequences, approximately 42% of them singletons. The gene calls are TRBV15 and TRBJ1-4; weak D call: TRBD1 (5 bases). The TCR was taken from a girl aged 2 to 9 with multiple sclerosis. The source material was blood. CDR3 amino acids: CATSGVGGTNEKLFF. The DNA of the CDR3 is TGTGCCACCAGCGGCGTGGGGGGGACGAATGAAAAACTGTTTTTT.